This TCR beta chain was observed in a study of blood T cell repertoires in COVID-19 (dated by TCRdb to the early 2020s). Regarding the complete study: The collaborator samples originated in the United States, Italy and Spain and spanned the acute and convalescent phases of COVID-19. The material from the prospective study consisted of cDNA or gDNA derived from T cells, B-cell-depleted T cells, or PBMCs. Subjects who had been exposed to COVID-19, were actively infected with it, or had recovered from it provided the deeply sampled blood TCRbeta repertoires that made up the dataset. The repertoires were released in a freely available public database intended as a resource for research on the immune response to SARS-CoV-2. Samples came from the ongoing ImmuneRACE study (first 160 participants) plus 1,254 subjects from 6 global collaborators. A de-identified subject ID, COVID-19 status, age in years and sex were almost always included in the sample metadata. Where available, HLA class I and class II types were taken from metadata supplied by the sample provider and were not determined by assay-based typing.

About this clone itself: What this receptor recognizes is not known. There are no base qualities to consult, and no much larger clone falls within one base.

The immunoSEQ Assay, a bias-controlled multiplex PCR, was used to amplify TCRbeta CDR3 regions from genomic DNA. Per the original workflow: The number of nucleated cells in each sample was estimated by amplification of reference gene primers within the assay. To quantify the absolute abundance of each unique TCRbeta CDR3 rearrangement, sequence reads were collapsed and filtered. For each sample, productive Simpson clonality was calculated as the square root of Simpson's diversity index over productive rearrangements. Not all clones reach the TCRdb copy of this immuneACCESS table, which keeps in-frame sequences only. Checked studies attribute under half of the gap to unresolved V genes and leave the rest unexplained. From that table come the V and J calls and clone size; the DNA was used to work out D and trimming. The sample table shows some 460,000 clones, and around 90% are seen once. The top ten constitute approximately 2% of the sample.

The germline V gene gives CDR1 as MNHEY and CDR2 as SVGAGI. The CDR3 has 15 amino acids, counting the end cysteine and phenylalanine. The retained sequence is limited to the CDR3, 45 bases, with the frame set at the first base. Trimming removed 6 bases from V and 4 bases from J; the gene matches leave 10 bases unexplained. Here is what the overall study found, with its caveats: How much clinical and demographic metadata was included differed by source and by participant, and the metadata was provided uncurated.

In the prospective study, participants were roughly 18 to 100 years old, resided in fewer than 25 geographic areas of the United States, and were enrolled through a virtual design. In the prospective study, participants were assigned to cohorts based on the clinical history participants reported in a screening survey and a study questionnaire. Mobile phlebotomists in the prospective study collected whole blood, serum and a nasopharyngeal or oropharyngeal swab from every participant. Over an approximately 2-month period, participants in the prospective study had the option of providing additional blood draws and questionnaires. Before DNA extraction, blood samples from the prospective study were shipped at room temperature or frozen.

The sequence links TRBV6-5 to TRBJ2-3; 7 bases in between match TRBD1. This clonotype was sampled from a woman in her late teens or twenties with acute COVID-19. The sequenced sample consisted of PBMCs or T cells enriched from blood (not recorded which). The DNA sequence is TGTGCCAGCAGCCATAGGGGGCGTAGCGCAGATACGCAGTATTTT. Translated, it gives CASSHRGRSADTQYF.